The clone carrying this TCR beta chain was counted between two and nine times. Its antigen is as yet unknown. The sample originates from a study of coeliac disease. Turning to the study itself: High-resolution HLA typing was lacking; TRBV7-2 bias was queried instead. Study-level results: Few TRB amino acid sequences were shared between samples; most were unique. Lamina propria and intraepithelial cell fractions may contain each other's cells. Control samples showed higher TRB and TRG clonality than intraepithelial and lamina propria samples in active celiac disease.

Only in-frame clones appear in the TCRdb table, and some are missing; sequencing was by immunoSEQ multiplex PCR. The profile shows approximately 6,700 clones, roughly three fifths of them singletons. Germline V lookup: CDR1 MDHEN, CDR2 SYDVKM. The CDR3 loop spans 15 amino acids. J was trimmed by 5 bases and V by 3 bases; bases with no gene match: 8. Sequenced input: lamina propria lymphocytes from the gut. V is TRBV28 and J is TRBJ2-7; 9 bases align to TRBD1. The source is a woman aged 55-70 years with active celiac disease. CDR3 nucleotide sequence: TGTGCCAGCAGTTTGGACAGGGGAAAAGACAACGAGCAGTACTTC. Its protein is CASSLDRGKDNEQYF.